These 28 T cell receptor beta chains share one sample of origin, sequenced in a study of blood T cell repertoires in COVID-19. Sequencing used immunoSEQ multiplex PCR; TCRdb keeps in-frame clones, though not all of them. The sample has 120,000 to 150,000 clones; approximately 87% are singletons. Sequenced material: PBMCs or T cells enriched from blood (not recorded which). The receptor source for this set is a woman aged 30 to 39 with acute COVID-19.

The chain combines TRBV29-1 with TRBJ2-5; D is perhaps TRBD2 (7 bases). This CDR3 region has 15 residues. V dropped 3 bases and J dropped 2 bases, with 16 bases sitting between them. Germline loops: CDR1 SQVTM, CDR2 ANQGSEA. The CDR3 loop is CSVDGQGGGQETQYF. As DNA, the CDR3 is TGCAGCGTTGATGGGCAGGGAGGGGGGCAAGAGACCCAGTACTTC.

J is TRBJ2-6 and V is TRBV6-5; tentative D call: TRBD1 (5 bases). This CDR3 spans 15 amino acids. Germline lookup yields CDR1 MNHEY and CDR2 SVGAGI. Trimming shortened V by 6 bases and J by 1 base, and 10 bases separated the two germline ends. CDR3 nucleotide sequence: TGTGCCAGCAGCAACCAGGGTTCTGGGGCCAACGTCCTGACTTTC. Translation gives CASSNQGSGANVLTF.

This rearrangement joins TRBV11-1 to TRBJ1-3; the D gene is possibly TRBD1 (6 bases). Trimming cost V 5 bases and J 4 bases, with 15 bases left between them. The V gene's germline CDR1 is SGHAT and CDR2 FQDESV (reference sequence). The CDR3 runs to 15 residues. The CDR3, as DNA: TGTGCCAGCAGCCAAACCGGGACAATGGGAAACACCATATATTTT. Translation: CASSQTGTMGNTIYF.

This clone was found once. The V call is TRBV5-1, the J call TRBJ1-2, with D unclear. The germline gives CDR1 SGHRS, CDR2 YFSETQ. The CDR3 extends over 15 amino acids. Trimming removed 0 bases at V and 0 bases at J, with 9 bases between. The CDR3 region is CASSLAWQPNYGYTF. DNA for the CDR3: TGCGCCAGCAGCTTGGCCTGGCAACCTAACTATGGCTACACCTTC.

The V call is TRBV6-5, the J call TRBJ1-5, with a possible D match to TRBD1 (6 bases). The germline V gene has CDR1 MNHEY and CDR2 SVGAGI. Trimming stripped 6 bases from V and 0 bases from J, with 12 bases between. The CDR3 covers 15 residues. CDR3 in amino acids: CASRLRGNSNQPQHF. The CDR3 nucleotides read TGTGCCAGCAGACTCAGGGGCAATAGCAATCAGCCCCAGCATTTT.

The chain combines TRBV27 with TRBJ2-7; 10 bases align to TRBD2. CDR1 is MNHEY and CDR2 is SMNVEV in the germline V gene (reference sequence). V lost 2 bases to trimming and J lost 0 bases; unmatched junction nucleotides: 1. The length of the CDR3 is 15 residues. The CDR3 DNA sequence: TGTGCCAGCAGTTTACTAGCGGGAGACTCCTACGAGCAGTACTTC. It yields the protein CASSLLAGDSYEQYF.

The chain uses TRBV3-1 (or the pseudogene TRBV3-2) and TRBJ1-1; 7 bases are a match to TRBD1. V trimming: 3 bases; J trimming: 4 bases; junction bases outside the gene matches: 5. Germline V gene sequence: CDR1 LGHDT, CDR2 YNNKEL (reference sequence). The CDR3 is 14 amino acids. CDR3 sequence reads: CASSHQTGSTEAFF. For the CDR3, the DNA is TGTGCCAGCAGCCACCAGACAGGGTCCACTGAAGCTTTCTTT.

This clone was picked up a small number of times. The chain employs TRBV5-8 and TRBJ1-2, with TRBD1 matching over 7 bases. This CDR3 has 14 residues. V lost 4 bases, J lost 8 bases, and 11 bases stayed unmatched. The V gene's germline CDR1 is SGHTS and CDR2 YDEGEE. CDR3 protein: CASSQTGSLGGYTF. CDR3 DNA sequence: TGTGCCAGCAGCCAGACAGGGTCTCTGGGGGGCTACACCTTC.

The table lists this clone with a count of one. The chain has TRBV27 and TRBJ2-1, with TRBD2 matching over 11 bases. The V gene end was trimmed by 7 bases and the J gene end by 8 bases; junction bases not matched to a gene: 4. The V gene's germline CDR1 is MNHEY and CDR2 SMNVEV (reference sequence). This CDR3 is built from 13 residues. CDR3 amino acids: CASKTSGIHEQFF. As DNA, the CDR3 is TGTGCCAGCAAGACTAGCGGGATACATGAGCAGTTCTTC.

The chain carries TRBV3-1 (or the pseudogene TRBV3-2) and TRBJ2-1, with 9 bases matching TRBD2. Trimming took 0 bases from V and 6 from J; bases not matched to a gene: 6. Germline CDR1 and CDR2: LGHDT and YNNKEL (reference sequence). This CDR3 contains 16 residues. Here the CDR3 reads CASSQERLLAGNEQFF. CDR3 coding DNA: TGTGCCAGCAGCCAAGAGCGGCTACTAGCGGGCAATGAGCAGTTCTTC.

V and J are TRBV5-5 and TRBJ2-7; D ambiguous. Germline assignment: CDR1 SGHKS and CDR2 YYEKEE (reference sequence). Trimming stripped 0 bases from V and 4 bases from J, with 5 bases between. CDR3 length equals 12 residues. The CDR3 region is CASSLETYEQYF. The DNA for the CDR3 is TGTGCCAGCAGCTTGGAGACTTACGAGCAGTACTTC.

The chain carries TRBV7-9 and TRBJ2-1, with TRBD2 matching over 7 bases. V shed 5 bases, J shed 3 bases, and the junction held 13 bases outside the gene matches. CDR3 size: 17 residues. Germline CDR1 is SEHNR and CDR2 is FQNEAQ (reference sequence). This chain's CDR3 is CASSPPPRLAVYNEQFF. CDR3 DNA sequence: TGTGCCAGCAGCCCTCCCCCCCGGCTAGCGGTCTACAATGAGCAGTTCTTC.

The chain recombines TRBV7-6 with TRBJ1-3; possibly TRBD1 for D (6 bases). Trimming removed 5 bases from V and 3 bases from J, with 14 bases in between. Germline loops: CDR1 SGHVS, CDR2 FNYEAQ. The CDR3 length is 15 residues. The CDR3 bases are TGTGCCAGCAGCCCGGGCTGGGGGCGTGGAAACACCATATATTTT. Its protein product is CASSPGWGRGNTIYF.

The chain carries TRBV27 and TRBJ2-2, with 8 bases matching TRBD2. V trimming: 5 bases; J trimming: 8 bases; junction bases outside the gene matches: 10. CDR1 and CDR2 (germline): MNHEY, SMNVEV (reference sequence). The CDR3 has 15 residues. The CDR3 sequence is CASSPFQRERGELFF. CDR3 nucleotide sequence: TGTGCCAGCAGTCCGTTCCAGCGGGAGAGGGGGGAGCTGTTTTTT.

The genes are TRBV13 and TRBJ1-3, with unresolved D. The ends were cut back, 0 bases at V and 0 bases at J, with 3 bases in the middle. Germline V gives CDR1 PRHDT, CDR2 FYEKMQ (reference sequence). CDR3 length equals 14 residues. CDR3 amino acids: CASSLGISGNTIYF. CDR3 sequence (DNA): TGTGCCAGCAGCTTAGGTATCTCTGGAAACACCATATATTTT.

CDR3 in amino acids: CASSPTPFGDTGELFF. The CDR3 DNA sequence: TGTGCCAGCTCACCGACACCTTTTGGTGACACCGGGGAGCTGTTTTTT. J is TRBJ2-2 and V is TRBV18; D unresolved. Germline V gives CDR1 KGHSH, CDR2 LQKENI. The V gene lost 3 bases and the J gene lost 3 bases, with 14 bases spanning the gap. The length of the CDR3 is 16 residues.

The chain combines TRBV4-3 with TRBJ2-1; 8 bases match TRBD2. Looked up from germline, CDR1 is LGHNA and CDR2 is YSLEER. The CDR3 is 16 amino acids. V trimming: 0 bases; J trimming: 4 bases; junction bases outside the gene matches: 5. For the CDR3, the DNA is TGCGCCAGCAGCCAAGAATGGGCGGGGGGTTACAATGAGCAGTTCTTC. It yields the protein CASSQEWAGGYNEQFF.

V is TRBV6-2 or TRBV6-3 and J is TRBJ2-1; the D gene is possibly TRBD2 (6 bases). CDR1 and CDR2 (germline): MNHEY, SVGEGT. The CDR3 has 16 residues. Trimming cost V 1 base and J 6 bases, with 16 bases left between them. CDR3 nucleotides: TGTGCCAGCAGTTACTACCCGGAGGTGGGGGGCAATGAGCAGTTCTTC. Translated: CASSYYPEVGGNEQFF.

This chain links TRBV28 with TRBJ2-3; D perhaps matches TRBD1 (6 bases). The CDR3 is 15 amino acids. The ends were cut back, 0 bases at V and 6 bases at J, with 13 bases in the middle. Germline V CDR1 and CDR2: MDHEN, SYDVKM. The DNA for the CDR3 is TGTGCCAGCAGTTTATGGTCCCAGAGGGGGGATACGCAGTATTTT. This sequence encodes CASSLWSQRGDTQYF.

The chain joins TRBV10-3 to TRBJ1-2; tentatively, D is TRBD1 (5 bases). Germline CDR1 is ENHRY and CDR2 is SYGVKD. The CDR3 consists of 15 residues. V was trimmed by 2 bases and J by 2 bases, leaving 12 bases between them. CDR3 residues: CAISELSTDNYGYTF. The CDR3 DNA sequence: TGTGCCATCAGTGAGCTTTCGACAGACAACTATGGCTACACCTTC.

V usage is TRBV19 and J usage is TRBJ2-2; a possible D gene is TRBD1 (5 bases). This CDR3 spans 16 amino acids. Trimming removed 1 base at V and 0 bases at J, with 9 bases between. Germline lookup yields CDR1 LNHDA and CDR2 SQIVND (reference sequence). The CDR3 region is CASSIVSGTNTGELFF. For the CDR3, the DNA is TGTGCCAGTAGTATAGTGTCAGGGACGAACACCGGGGAGCTGTTTTTT.

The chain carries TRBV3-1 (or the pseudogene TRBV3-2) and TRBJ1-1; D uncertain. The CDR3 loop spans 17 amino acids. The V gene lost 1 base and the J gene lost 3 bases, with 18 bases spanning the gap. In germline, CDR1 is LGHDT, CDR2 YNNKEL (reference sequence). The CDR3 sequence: CASSQGWAGNYYTEAFF. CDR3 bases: TGTGCCAGCAGCCAAGGTTGGGCCGGGAATTACTACACTGAAGCTTTCTTT.

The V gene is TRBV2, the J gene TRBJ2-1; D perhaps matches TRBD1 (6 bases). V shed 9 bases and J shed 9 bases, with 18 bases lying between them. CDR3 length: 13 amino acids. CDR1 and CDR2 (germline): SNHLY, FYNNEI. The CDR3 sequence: CASRQAGEAEQFF. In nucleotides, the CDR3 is TGTGCCAGTAGACAGGCGGGCGAGGCTGAGCAGTTCTTC.

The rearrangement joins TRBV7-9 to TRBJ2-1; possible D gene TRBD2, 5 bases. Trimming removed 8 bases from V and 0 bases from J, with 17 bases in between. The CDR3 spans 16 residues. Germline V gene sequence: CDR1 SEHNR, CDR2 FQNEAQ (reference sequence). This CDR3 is CASRGVGGRSYNEQFF. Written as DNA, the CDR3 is TGTGCCAGCCGGGGTGTCGGCGGACGCTCCTACAATGAGCAGTTCTTC.

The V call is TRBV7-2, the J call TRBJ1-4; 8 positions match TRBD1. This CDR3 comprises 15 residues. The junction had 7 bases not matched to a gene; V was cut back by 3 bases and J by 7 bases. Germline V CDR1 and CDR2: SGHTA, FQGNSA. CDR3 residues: CASSLGGQGGEKLFF. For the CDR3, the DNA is TGTGCCAGCAGCTTGGGCGGACAGGGAGGTGAAAAACTGTTTTTT.

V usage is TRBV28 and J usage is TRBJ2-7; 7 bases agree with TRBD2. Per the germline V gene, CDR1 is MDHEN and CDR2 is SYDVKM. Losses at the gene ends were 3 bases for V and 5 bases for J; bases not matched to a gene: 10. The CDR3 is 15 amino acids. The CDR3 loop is CASSLSSGLDHEQYF. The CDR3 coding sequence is TGTGCCAGCAGTTTGTCTAGCGGCCTGGACCACGAGCAGTACTTC.

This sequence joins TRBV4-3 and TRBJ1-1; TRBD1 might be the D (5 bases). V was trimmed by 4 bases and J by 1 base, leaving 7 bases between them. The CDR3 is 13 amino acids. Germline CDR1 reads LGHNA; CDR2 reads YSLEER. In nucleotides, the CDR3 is TGCGCCAGCAGCCGACAGAGGAACACTGAAGCTTTCTTT. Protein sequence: CASSRQRNTEAFF.

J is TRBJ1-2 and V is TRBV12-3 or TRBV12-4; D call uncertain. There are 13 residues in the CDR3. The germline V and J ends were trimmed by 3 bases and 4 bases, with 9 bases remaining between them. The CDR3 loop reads CASSFDRGYGYTF. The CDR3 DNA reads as TGTGCCAGCAGTTTTGACCGGGGCTATGGCTACACCTTC.